The rows below give T cell receptor beta chains drawn from one sample of a study of cytomegalovirus exposure and HLA in healthy donors. The protocol was immunoSEQ multiplex PCR, while the TCRdb copy is restricted to in-frame clones and leaves out a portion. Among over 150,000 clones listed, approximately 88% were seen once. Input material: PBMCs. These receptors all come from a woman aged 25 to 39 in good health and CMV-seronegative. Each CDR3 is given with its conserved first and last residue. D genes are given only for firm matches. Clone size, where shown, is once, few, many, or a class for clones that have expanded.

V: TRBV5-4; D: TRBD2; J: TRBJ2-7; size: -; CDR3: CASSLSGLAGVSPYEQYF; DNA: TGTGCCAGCAGCTTGTCTGGACTAGCGGGAGTATCCCCCTACGAGCAGTACTTC
V: TRBV21-1; D: -; J: TRBJ2-3; size: -; CDR3: CASSKAASGRVTDTQYF; DNA: TGTGCCAGCAGCAAAGCCGCTAGCGGGAGGGTCACAGATACGCAGTATTTT
V: TRBV6-6; D: -; J: TRBJ2-3; size: -; CDR3: CASRDRQPRTTDTQYF; DNA: TGTGCCAGCAGGGATAGACAGCCCCGCACCACAGATACGCAGTATTTT
V: TRBV5-1; D: -; J: TRBJ2-7; size: -; CDR3: CASSLRQGMDEQYF; DNA: TGCGCCAGCAGCTTGCGGCAGGGGATGGACGAGCAGTACTTC
V: TRBV19; D: -; J: TRBJ1-6; size: once; CDR3: CASSGQNNSPLHF; DNA: TGTGCCAGTAGTGGGCAGAACAATTCACCCCTCCACTTT
V: TRBV6-5; D: -; J: TRBJ2-3; size: once; CDR3: CASSSGPNGGTQYF; DNA: TGTGCCAGCAGTTCCGGCCCCAATGGAGGTACGCAGTATTTT
V: TRBV14; D: TRBD2; J: TRBJ2-3; size: -; CDR3: CASSRGLAGLPSTDTQYF; DNA: TGTGCCAGCAGCCGAGGACTAGCGGGGCTACCTAGCACAGATACGCAGTATTTT
V: TRBV19; D: -; J: TRBJ1-1; size: -; CDR3: CASSPGGTEAFF; DNA: TGCGCCAGTAGTCCCGGGGGCACTGAAGCTTTCTTT
V: TRBV2; D: -; J: TRBJ2-2; size: -; CDR3: CASSDPGLITGELFF; DNA: TGTGCCAGCAGTGACCCCGGACTGATCACCGGGGAGCTGTTTTTT
V: TRBV30; D: TRBD2; J: TRBJ2-7; size: -; CDR3: CAWSVFGGAKYEQYF; DNA: TGTGCCTGGAGTGTTTTCGGGGGGGCCAAATACGAGCAGTACTTC
V: TRBV28; D: -; J: TRBJ2-3; size: once; CDR3: CASSLLTHTQYF; DNA: TGTGCCAGCAGTCTACTTACGCATACGCAGTATTTT
V: TRBV9; D: TRBD2; J: TRBJ2-1; size: -; CDR3: CASSAGRRGGLNEQFF; DNA: TGTGCCAGCAGCGCTGGGAGGCGGGGGGGCCTCAATGAGCAGTTCTTC
V: TRBV28; D: TRBD1; J: TRBJ2-7; size: -; CDR3: CASSWDSRKGSEQYF; DNA: TGTGCCAGCAGTTGGGACAGCCGAAAGGGGAGCGAGCAGTACTTC
V: TRBV7-2; D: -; J: TRBJ2-3; size: -; CDR3: CASRTGVSTDTQYF; DNA: TGTGCCAGCAGGACGGGGGTTTCCACAGATACGCAGTATTTT
V: TRBV15; D: -; J: TRBJ2-5; size: -; CDR3: CATSRGAGQEETQYF; DNA: TGTGCCACCAGCAGAGGAGCGGGACAGGAAGAGACCCAGTACTTC
V: TRBV11-2; D: -; J: TRBJ1-1; size: -; CDR3: CASSLDLGEGAFF; DNA: TGTGCCAGCAGCTTAGATCTTGGGGAGGGAGCTTTCTTT
V: TRBV6-5; D: -; J: TRBJ2-7; size: -; CDR3: CASSYFTLPGGYEQYF; DNA: TGTGCCAGCAGTTACTTCACCCTCCCAGGAGGCTACGAGCAGTACTTC
V: TRBV9; D: -; J: TRBJ2-7; size: -; CDR3: CASSVGEEGYEQYF; DNA: TGTGCCAGCAGCGTCGGGGAAGAAGGCTACGAGCAGTACTTC
V: TRBV29-1; D: -; J: TRBJ2-1; size: -; CDR3: CSVARGAGEQFF; DNA: TGCAGCGTGGCCCGGGGGGCCGGTGAGCAGTTCTTC
V: TRBV19; D: -; J: TRBJ1-4; size: once; CDR3: CASNLQGGKEKLFF; DNA: TGTGCCAGTAACCTCCAGGGAGGGAAGGAAAAACTGTTTTTT
V: TRBV9; D: TRBD2; J: TRBJ2-5; size: -; CDR3: CASSPRGRAWETQYF; DNA: TGTGCCAGCAGCCCACGGGGGAGGGCGTGGGAGACCCAGTACTTC
V: TRBV25-1; D: -; J: TRBJ1-6; size: -; CDR3: CASSGRGGQSSPLHF; DNA: TGTGCCAGCAGTGGGAGGGGGGGACAAAGCTCACCCCTCCACTTT
V: TRBV27; D: TRBD1; J: TRBJ2-7; size: -; CDR3: CASRRPGTASYEQYF; DNA: TGTGCCAGCAGACGGCCGGGGACAGCCTCCTACGAGCAGTACTTC
V: TRBV11-2; D: -; J: TRBJ1-2; size: -; CDR3: CASSLDRGYGYTF; DNA: TGTGCCAGCAGCTTAGATCGAGGCTATGGCTACACCTTC
V: TRBV2; D: -; J: TRBJ1-1; size: -; CDR3: CASRQNTEAFF; DNA: TGTGCCAGCAGACAAAACACTGAAGCTTTCTTT
V: TRBV9; D: TRBD2; J: TRBJ2-1; size: -; CDR3: CASSHSGTSGNEQFF; DNA: TGTGCCAGCAGCCACTCCGGGACTAGCGGAAATGAGCAGTTCTTC
V: TRBV11-2; D: -; J: TRBJ2-3; size: -; CDR3: CASSLAPQGDTQYF; DNA: TGTGCCAGCAGTCTAGCGCCCCAAGGGGATACGCAGTATTTT
V: TRBV29-1; D: -; J: TRBJ2-7; size: -; CDR3: CSVEDLGTRGGQYF; DNA: TGCAGCGTTGAAGATCTCGGGACTCGTGGCGGGCAGTACTTC
V: TRBV10-1; D: TRBD1; J: TRBJ1-2; size: -; CDR3: CASSVDRGAGYTF; DNA: TGCGCCAGCAGTGTTGACAGGGGTGCTGGCTACACCTTC
V: TRBV5-4; D: -; J: TRBJ1-6; size: few; CDR3: CASSSTPTLNSPLHF; DNA: TGTGCCAGCAGCTCGACTCCAACCCTTAATTCACCCCTCCACTTT
V: TRBV6-5; D: TRBD1; J: TRBJ2-7; size: -; CDR3: CASSLIRQGSYEQYF; DNA: TGTGCCAGCAGCCTCATCCGACAGGGGAGTTACGAGCAGTACTTC
V: TRBV7-8; D: -; J: TRBJ1-2; size: -; CDR3: CASSLGVSYTF; DNA: TGTGCCAGCAGCTTAGGTGTATCCTACACCTTC
V: TRBV18; D: TRBD1; J: TRBJ2-5; size: -; CDR3: CASSSTAGTGDETQYF; DNA: TGTGCCAGCTCATCGACTGCCGGGACAGGGGACGAGACCCAGTACTTC
V: TRBV19; D: TRBD2; J: TRBJ2-5; size: once; CDR3: CASSTLAGWETQYF; DNA: TGTGCCAGTAGTACCCTAGCGGGGTGGGAGACCCAGTACTTC
V: TRBV10-1; D: TRBD2; J: TRBJ2-5; size: -; CDR3: CASSRTSGGGTQYF; DNA: TGCGCCAGCAGCAGGACTAGCGGAGGGGGGACCCAGTACTTC
V: TRBV25-1; D: TRBD1; J: TRBJ1-2; size: -; CDR3: CASSESGTGDFRHYGYTF; DNA: TGTGCCAGCAGTGAATCGGGGACAGGGGATTTTAGGCACTATGGCTACACCTTC
V: TRBV6-1; D: -; J: TRBJ2-3; size: -; CDR3: CASSEVWTNGDTQYF; DNA: TGTGCCAGCAGTGAAGTGTGGACTAACGGAGATACGCAGTATTTT
V: TRBV19; D: TRBD1; J: TRBJ1-5; size: -; CDR3: CASSRGQGAFGQPQHF; DNA: TGTGCCAGTAGTCGCGGACAGGGGGCTTTTGGTCAGCCCCAGCATTTT
V: TRBV5-1; D: TRBD1; J: TRBJ1-6; size: -; CDR3: CASSRDSYNSPLHF; DNA: TGCGCCAGCAGCCGGGACAGCTATAATTCACCCCTCCACTTT
V: TRBV29-1; D: TRBD2; J: TRBJ2-3; size: -; CDR3: CSVRTSGAITDTQYF; DNA: TGCAGCGTAAGGACTAGCGGAGCCATCACAGATACGCAGTATTTT
V: TRBV6-5; D: -; J: TRBJ2-7; size: -; CDR3: CASSYSPRGSSYEQYF; DNA: TGTGCCAGCAGTTACTCCCCCAGAGGCAGCTCCTACGAGCAGTACTTC
V: TRBV9; D: TRBD2; J: TRBJ2-5; size: -; CDR3: CASSVAGLAGAQETQYF; DNA: TGTGCCAGCAGCGTAGCCGGACTAGCGGGGGCGCAAGAGACCCAGTACTTC
V: TRBV5-4; D: -; J: TRBJ1-3; size: -; CDR3: CASSLAAGSGNTIYF; DNA: TGTGCCAGCAGCTTGGCGGCGGGCTCTGGAAACACCATATATTTT
V: TRBV2; D: -; J: TRBJ1-5; size: -; CDR3: CASGGGGGNQPQHF; DNA: TGTGCCAGCGGGGGGGGCGGAGGGAATCAGCCCCAGCATTTT
V: TRBV7-2; D: -; J: TRBJ1-4; size: few; CDR3: CASSSSSLLRVANEKLFF; DNA: TGTGCCAGCAGCTCTAGTTCCCTGCTCCGGGTCGCTAATGAAAAACTGTTTTTT
V: TRBV29-1; D: -; J: TRBJ1-1; size: -; CDR3: CSVVGGGISVTEAFF; DNA: TGCAGCGTTGTGGGGGGAGGGATCAGCGTCACTGAAGCTTTCTTT
V: TRBV11-2; D: -; J: TRBJ2-1; size: -; CDR3: CASSLVTGSNSYNEQFF; DNA: TGTGCCAGCAGCTTAGTAACAGGATCCAACTCCTACAATGAGCAGTTCTTC
V: TRBV7-2; D: -; J: TRBJ2-2; size: -; CDR3: CASSPASRGELFF; DNA: TGTGCCAGCAGCCCCGCGTCCAGGGGGGAGCTGTTTTTT
V: TRBV4-1; D: -; J: TRBJ1-6; size: -; CDR3: CASSQDRGMGSPLHF; DNA: TGCGCCAGCAGCCAAGATCGGGGGATGGGCTCACCCCTCCACTTT
V: TRBV5-1; D: TRBD1; J: TRBJ2-1; size: once; CDR3: CASSLNSGTGINEQFF; DNA: TGCGCCAGCAGCTTGAACTCCGGGACAGGGATCAATGAGCAGTTCTTC
V: TRBV30; D: -; J: TRBJ2-2; size: few; CDR3: CAWSITTGELFF; DNA: TGTGCCTGGAGTATCACAACCGGGGAGCTGTTTTTT
V: TRBV5-6; D: -; J: TRBJ2-3; size: -; CDR3: CASSAVRGPTDTQYF; DNA: TGTGCCAGCAGCGCTGTGCGGGGCCCAACAGATACGCAGTATTTT
V: TRBV25-1; D: -; J: TRBJ1-2; size: -; CDR3: CASSEEVGANYGYTF; DNA: TGTGCCAGCAGTGAGGAGGTTGGAGCTAACTATGGCTACACCTTC
V: TRBV27; D: -; J: TRBJ2-5; size: -; CDR3: CASSSLMGLQETQYF; DNA: TGTGCCAGCAGTTCCCTTATGGGCCTACAAGAGACCCAGTACTTC